The text below deals with one T cell receptor (beta chain). The antigen is undetermined. J gave up 4 bases and V 0 bases, and 6 bases lay outside the gene matches. CDR3 length: 15 amino acids. Germline loops: CDR1 SGHDT, CDR2 YYEEEE. TCRdb's copy holds only in-frame clones and misses some; the assay was immunoSEQ multiplex PCR. The sample shows roughly 72,000 clones, about 84% of them seen only once. The record originates from a study of T cells in localized non-small cell lung cancer. Study-wide results and caveats: A single tumor region was sequenced, leaving heterogeneity possible. Uninvolved adjacent lung showed peak T cell clonality, exceeding tumor.

This TCR derives from a female donor aged 60 or older with stage I lung adenocarcinoma. The chain joins TRBV5-6 to TRBJ1-2, with 7 bases aligning to TRBD1. Material: peripheral blood, obtained before any cancer treatment. The CDR3 reads CASSLGRKGAYGYTF. Written as DNA, the CDR3 is TGTGCCAGCAGCTTGGGGCGGAAGGGGGCCTATGGCTACACCTTC. The variable domain in full, with the rest retrieved from reference TRBV5-6 and TRBJ1-2, is DAGVTQSPTHLIKTRGQQVTLRCSPKSGHDTVSWYQQALGQGPQFIFQYYEEEERQRGNFPDRFSGHQFPNYSSELNVNALLLGDSALYLCASSLGRKGAYGYTFGSGTRLTVV.